These T cell receptor beta chains were read from a single sample in a study of T-cell reconstitution after alpha-beta-depleted transplantation in children. TCRdb reprocessed the PCR reads via MiXCR and lists one record per CDR3 protein. The sample yields 700,000 or so distinct CDR3 sequences, roughly 14% seen once. The source was PBMCs, collected before TCRalphabeta/CD19-depleted stem cell transplant. The receptors were gathered from a girl aged 2 to 9 with congenital amegakaryocytic thrombocytopenia, due to receive a stem cell transplant. The CDR3 runs from the conserved cysteine through the conserved F or W. For some rows the clone size is stated as once, few or many, or as a class when expanded; others skip it.

j_call clone_size v_call cdr3_aa
TRBJ2-1 once TRBV4-1 CARSHRTSGLLYNEQFF
TRBJ2-7 many TRBV7-9 CASGGLAGADSYEQYF
TRBJ1-1 . TRBV7-6 CASSPHSKGEAFF
TRBJ2-2 . TRBV20-1 CSARTSGIGTGELFF
TRBJ2-5 . TRBV29-1 CSVLPGQETQYF
TRBJ2-7 . TRBV28 CASSLAGTIYEQHF
TRBJ1-2 many TRBV5-1 CASSLQAAVDNYGYTF
TRBJ1-1 few TRBV5-1 CASSFTGTGVTEAFF
TRBJ2-5 many TRBV5-1 CASSPSTHQETQYF
TRBJ2-7 . TRBV20-1 CSAEAASALIYEQYF
TRBJ2-1 . TRBV19 CASSMLAGSAINEQFF
TRBJ2-7 many TRBV6-2/TRBV6-3 CASSRDLAGVLSEQYF
TRBJ2-7 many TRBV5-1 CASRPLIAGGYEQYF
TRBJ2-1 few TRBV15 CATSTPGNEQFF
TRBJ2-1 few TRBV20-1 CSARDKDGLAGVSEQFF
TRBJ2-3 many TRBV7-2 CASSQFGSTDTQYF
TRBJ2-4 few TRBV5-5 CASSSLGLAGAKNIQYF
TRBJ2-7 . TRBV7-2 CASSPQLQASYEQYF
TRBJ1-5 many TRBV20-1 CSARGRTGLAQPQHF
TRBJ2-3 . TRBV5-1 CASSDRTGTTDTQYF
TRBJ2-1 many TRBV29-1 CSVVTYNEQFF
TRBJ2-1 many TRBV4-1 CASSPTWTSGRNEQFF
TRBJ1-2 few TRBV5-1 CASRRDSGEYGYTF
TRBJ1-6 . TRBV20-1 CSAIRDRDPRSPLHF
TRBJ2-5 few TRBV10-3 CAISEDVTSGPETQYF
TRBJ1-4 . TRBV18 CASSRRNPRGYSEKLFF
TRBJ2-4 few TRBV18 CASSPGPRRAKNIQYF
TRBJ2-7 . TRBV5-1 CASSLEDTPIYEQYF
TRBJ2-7 few TRBV15 CATSSSGSVSYEQYF
TRBJ2-7 . TRBV3-1 CASSQPAGHTYEQYF
TRBJ2-5 many TRBV20-1 CSARKRIQETQYF
TRBJ2-1 once TRBV3-1 CASSLEVQPYNEQFF
TRBJ2-1 few TRBV10-2 CASSMTSSYNEQFF
TRBJ2-3 few TRBV29-1 CSAQTSSTDTQYF
TRBJ2-3 . TRBV20-1 CSARAHWRVPPDTQYF
TRBJ2-1 few TRBV5-1 CASSLDAGPNEQFF
TRBJ2-1 many TRBV5-1 CASSPLAADNEQFF
TRBJ2-7 many TRBV20-1 CSASSGTYEQYF
TRBJ1-1 . TRBV6-5 CASSHSRSAEAFF
TRBJ1-2 many TRBV20-1 CSAGGQLDGYTF
TRBJ2-4 many TRBV5-1 CASSFRGGGDIQYF
TRBJ2-2 . TRBV20-1 CSALLGNTGELFF
TRBJ2-3 . TRBV7-9 CASSTGLAGGMHTQYF
TRBJ1-5 few TRBV12-3/TRBV12-4 CASSFTRDMYQPQHF
TRBJ1-2 once TRBV10-3 CAISEQAGGLPF
TRBJ2-7 . TRBV6-1 CASRDRGPNLPYEQYF
TRBJ2-2 few TRBV20-1 CSADDSGTGELFF
TRBJ2-7 . TRBV29-1 CSVGTSGLEQYF
TRBJ2-3 . TRBV20-1 CSAQHRGAPDTQYF
TRBJ2-1 . TRBV6-2/TRBV6-3 CASSPQNHNEQFF
TRBJ2-6 . TRBV6-2/TRBV6-3 CASSYGFTAYYSGANVLTF
TRBJ2-1 few TRBV7-2 CASSFTSDSYNEQFF
TRBJ2-7 few TRBV3-1 CASSQGTSEVEQYF
TRBJ2-3 . TRBV5-6 CASSLDQDRTDTQYF